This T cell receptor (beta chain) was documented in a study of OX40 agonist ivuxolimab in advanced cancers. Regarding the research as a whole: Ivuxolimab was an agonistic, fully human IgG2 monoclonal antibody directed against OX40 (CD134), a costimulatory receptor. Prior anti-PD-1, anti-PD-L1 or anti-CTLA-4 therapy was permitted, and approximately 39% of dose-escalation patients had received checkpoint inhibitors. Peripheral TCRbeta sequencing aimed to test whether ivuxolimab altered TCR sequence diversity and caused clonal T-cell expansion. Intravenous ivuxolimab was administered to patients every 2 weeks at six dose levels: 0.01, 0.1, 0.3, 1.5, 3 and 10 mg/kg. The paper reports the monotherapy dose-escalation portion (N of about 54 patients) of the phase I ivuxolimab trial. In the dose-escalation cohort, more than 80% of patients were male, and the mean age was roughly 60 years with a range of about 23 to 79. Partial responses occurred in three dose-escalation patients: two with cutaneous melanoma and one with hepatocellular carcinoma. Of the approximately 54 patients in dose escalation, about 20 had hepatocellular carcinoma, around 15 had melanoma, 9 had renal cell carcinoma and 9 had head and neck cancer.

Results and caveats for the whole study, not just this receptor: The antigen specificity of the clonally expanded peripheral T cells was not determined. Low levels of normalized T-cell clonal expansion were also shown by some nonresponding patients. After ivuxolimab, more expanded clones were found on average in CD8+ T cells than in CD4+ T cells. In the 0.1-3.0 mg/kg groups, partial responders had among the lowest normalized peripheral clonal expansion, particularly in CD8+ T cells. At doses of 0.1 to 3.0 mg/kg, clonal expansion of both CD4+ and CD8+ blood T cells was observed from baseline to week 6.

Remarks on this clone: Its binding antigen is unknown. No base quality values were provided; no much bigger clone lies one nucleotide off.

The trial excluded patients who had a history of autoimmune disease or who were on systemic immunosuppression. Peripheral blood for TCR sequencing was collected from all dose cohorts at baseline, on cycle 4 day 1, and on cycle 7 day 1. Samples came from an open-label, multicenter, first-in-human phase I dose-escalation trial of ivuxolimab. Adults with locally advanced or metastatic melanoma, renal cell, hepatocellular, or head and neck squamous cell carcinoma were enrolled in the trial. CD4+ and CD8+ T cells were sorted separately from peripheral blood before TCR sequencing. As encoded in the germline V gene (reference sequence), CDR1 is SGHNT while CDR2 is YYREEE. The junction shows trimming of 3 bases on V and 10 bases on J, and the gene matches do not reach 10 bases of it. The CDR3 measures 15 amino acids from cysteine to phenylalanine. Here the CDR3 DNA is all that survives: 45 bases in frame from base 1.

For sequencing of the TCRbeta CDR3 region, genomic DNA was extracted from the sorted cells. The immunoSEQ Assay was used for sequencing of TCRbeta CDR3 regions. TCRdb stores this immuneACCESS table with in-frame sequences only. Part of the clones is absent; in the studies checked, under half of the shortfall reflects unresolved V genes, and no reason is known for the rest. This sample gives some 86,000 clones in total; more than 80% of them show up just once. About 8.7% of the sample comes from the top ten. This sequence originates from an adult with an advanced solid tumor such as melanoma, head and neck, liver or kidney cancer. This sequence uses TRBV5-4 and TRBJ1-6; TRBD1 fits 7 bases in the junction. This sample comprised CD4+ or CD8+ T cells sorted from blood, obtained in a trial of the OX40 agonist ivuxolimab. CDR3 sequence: CASSSRQGERSPLHF. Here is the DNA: TGTGCCAGCAGCTCGCGACAGGGAGAGCGCTCACCCCTCCACTTT.